Reported below is one T cell receptor (beta chain). Its antigen is still unknown. Base qualities are not provided; no much larger clone lies one nucleotide away. The source of the sample is a study of OX40 agonist ivuxolimab in advanced cancers. In terms of the full investigation: The costimulatory receptor OX40 (CD134) was targeted by ivuxolimab, a fully human IgG2 agonistic monoclonal antibody. Intravenous ivuxolimab was administered to patients every 2 weeks at six dose levels: 0.01, 0.1, 0.3, 1.5, 3 and 10 mg/kg. Among the approximately 54 dose-escalation patients, around 19 had hepatocellular carcinoma, about 15 melanoma, 9 renal cell carcinoma and 9 head and neck cancer. In the dose-escalation cohort, roughly four fifths of patients were male, and the mean age was approximately 55 years, with a range of roughly 20 to 80. Patients were allowed to have had prior anti-PD-1, anti-PD-L1 or anti-CTLA-4 therapy, and around two fifths of the dose-escalation patients had been treated with checkpoint inhibitors. Partial responses occurred in three dose-escalation patients: two with cutaneous melanoma and one with hepatocellular carcinoma. The point of sequencing TCRbeta in the periphery was to test whether ivuxolimab changed TCR sequence diversity and drove clonal T-cell expansion. The monotherapy dose-escalation portion (N of about 52 patients) of the phase I ivuxolimab trial is reported in the paper. Results and caveats for the whole study, not just this receptor: At doses of 0.1 to 3.0 mg/kg, clonal expansion of both CD4+ and CD8+ blood T cells was observed from baseline to week 6. In the 0.1-3.0 mg/kg groups, partial responders had among the lowest normalized peripheral clonal expansion, particularly in CD8+ T cells. The antigen specificity of the peripheral T cells that underwent clonal expansion was not determined. On average, CD8+ T cells showed more expanded clones than CD4+ T cells after ivuxolimab. Low levels of normalized T-cell clonal expansion were also seen in some patients who did not respond.

The trial excluded patients who had a history of autoimmune disease or who were on systemic immunosuppression. Peripheral blood for TCR sequencing was collected from all dose cohorts at baseline, on cycle 4 day 1, and on cycle 7 day 1. Samples were obtained from an open-label, multicenter, first-in-human phase I dose-escalation trial of ivuxolimab. Adults with locally advanced or metastatic head and neck squamous cell, hepatocellular, melanoma or renal cell carcinoma were enrolled in the trial. Before TCR sequencing, CD4+ and CD8+ T cells were separately sorted from peripheral blood. For sequencing of the TCRbeta CDR3 region, genomic DNA was extracted from the sorted cells. The immunoSEQ Assay was used to sequence the TCRbeta CDR3 regions. TCRdb provides this immuneACCESS table in a form limited to in-frame rearrangements. Some clones are lacking; in checked studies, under half of them reflect an unresolved V gene, and why the rest are absent is not known. For this sample there are roughly 67,000 clones; 65% to 85% appear just once. The top ten clonotypes cover approximately 10% of the sample.

Sequenced here: CD4+ or CD8+ T cells sorted from blood, sampled in a trial of the OX40 agonist ivuxolimab. The source is an adult with an advanced solid tumor such as melanoma, head and neck, liver or kidney cancer.

The DNA reads TGTGCCAGCAGCCTACGGGGGAATTCTAGGGAAGCTTTCTTT. It specifies CASSLRGNSREAFF. The chain employs TRBV11-1 and TRBJ1-1, with TRBD1 perhaps the D gene, on 5 matching bases. The trim is 5 bases for V and 8 bases for J, with a gap of 18 bases between the germline ends. The germline V gene encodes CDR1 SGHAT and CDR2 FQDESV (reference sequence). The CDR3 holds 14 amino acids from the cysteine to the phenylalanine. CDR3 DNA is the only sequence kept; it has 42 bases, read in frame from the first base.